These 2 T cell receptor beta chains were all obtained from the same sample, sequenced in a study of T and B cells in COVID-19 patients. Multiplex PCR with BIOMED2 TRB-A/B primer pools amplified TRB rearrangements. MiXCR, applied by TCRdb to the multiplex PCR reads, yields one record per CDR3 protein. The sample includes roughly 21,000 distinct CDR3 sequences, 25% to 35% of them seen just once. From blood, roughly 250-550 ng of genomic DNA served as TRB template. The sample was blood. The receptors were sampled from a human donor who had recovered from COVID-19.

A few counts support this clonotype. The chain employs TRBV11-3 and TRBJ2-3; the match to TRBD2 covers 8 bases. The CDR3 is made up of 14 amino acids. With 5 bases clipped from V and 4 bases from J, the junction kept 5 bases outside the gene matches. From germline, CDR1 is SGHNT and CDR2 YENEEA. As DNA, the CDR3 is TGTGCCAGCAGCATTGGACTAGCCCCAGATACGCAGTATTTT. Translated, it gives CASSIGLAPDTQYF.

This clonotype is labeled medium-sized. The V and J genes are TRBV11-3 and TRBJ2-3; a weak D match, TRBD2 (5 bases). Germline CDR1 reads SGHNT; CDR2 reads YENEEA. V was shortened by 3 bases and J by 2 bases, with 12 bases between the two germline ends. The CDR3 runs 15 residues. Written as DNA, the CDR3 is TGTGCCAGCAGCTTTGCCGGACTTTTCACAGATACGCAGTATTTT. Amino acids: CASSFAGLFTDTQYF.